The source of this T cell receptor (beta chain) is a study of T cell responses to AZD1222 COVID-19 vaccine. Study findings and constraints: At 160-218 and 743-854, vaccine-associated CD4 TCRs were dominant, and they spanned spike.

V was cut by 2 bases and J by 2 bases, with 21 bases left in between. Germline V lookup: CDR1 SGHAT, CDR2 FQNNGV. CDR3 length: 18 amino acids. As for this clone: Antigen: not known.

The repertoire was sequenced with immunoSEQ multiplex PCR; TCRdb's copy has only in-frame clones and lacks some. The table lists more than 100,000 clones, 90% to 95% of them singletons. This TCR came from an adult who received the AZD1222 COVID-19 vaccine. This sample comprised peripheral blood, obtained 28 days after the second AZD1222 dose. The chain links TRBV11-2 to TRBJ1-2; weak D call: TRBD1 (6 bases). CDR3 residues: CASSLSLGQQGWNYGYTF. The CDR3 DNA reads TGTGCCAGCAGCTTATCCTTGGGTCAACAGGGATGGAACTATGGCTACACCTTC.